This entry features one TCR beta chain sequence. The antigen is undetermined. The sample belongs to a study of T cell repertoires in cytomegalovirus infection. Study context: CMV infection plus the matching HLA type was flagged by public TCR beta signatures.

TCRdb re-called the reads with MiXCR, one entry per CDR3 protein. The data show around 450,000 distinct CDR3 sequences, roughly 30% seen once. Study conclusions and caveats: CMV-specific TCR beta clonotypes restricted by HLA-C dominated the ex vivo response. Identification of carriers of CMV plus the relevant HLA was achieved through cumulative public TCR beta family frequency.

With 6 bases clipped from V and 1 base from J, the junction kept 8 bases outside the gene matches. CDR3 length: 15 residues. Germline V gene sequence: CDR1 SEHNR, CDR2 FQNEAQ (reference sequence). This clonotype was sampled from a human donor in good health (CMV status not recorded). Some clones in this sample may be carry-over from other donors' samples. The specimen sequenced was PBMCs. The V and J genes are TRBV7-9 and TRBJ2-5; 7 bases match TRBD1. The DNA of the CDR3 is TGTGCCAGCAGATATTCAGACAGGGCCCAAGAGACCCAGTACTTC. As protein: CASRYSDRAQETQYF.